This TCR beta chain appears in the sequencing data of a study of blood T cells in healthy people across ages. Study summary: Capturing about one barcoded beta molecule per two T cells was achieved by template switching. Study-wide results and caveats: Expanded clonotype changes were possibly confounded by unknown donor CMV status. Researchers deemed the diversity estimates from one million T cells underestimates.

As concerns this clonotype: Its specificity is unknown.

Together with a sample-barcoded 5' primer, a J-beta primer mix was included in a second PCR lasting roughly 7 to 11 cycles. Every individual sample yielded 2.5 million or more paired-end reads (each containing CDR3). TCRdb re-called the 5' RACE reads through MiXCR, storing one row per CDR3 protein. This table has fewer than 2 million distinct CDR3 sequences, roughly two fifths appearing once. V was shortened by 6 bases and J by 5 bases, with 19 bases between the two germline ends. The CDR3 loop spans 14 amino acids. CDR1 DFQATT and CDR2 SNEGSKA come from the germline V gene (reference sequence). The clonotype was recovered from a human donor in good health. Sequencing was carried out using blood. V usage is TRBV20-1 and J usage is TRBJ1-2; TRBD1 is a possible D gene (6 bases). CDR3 sequence: CSAEKGGEGYGYTF. Written as DNA, the CDR3 is TGCAGTGCCGAAAAAGGGGGGGAGGGTTATGGCTACACCTTC.